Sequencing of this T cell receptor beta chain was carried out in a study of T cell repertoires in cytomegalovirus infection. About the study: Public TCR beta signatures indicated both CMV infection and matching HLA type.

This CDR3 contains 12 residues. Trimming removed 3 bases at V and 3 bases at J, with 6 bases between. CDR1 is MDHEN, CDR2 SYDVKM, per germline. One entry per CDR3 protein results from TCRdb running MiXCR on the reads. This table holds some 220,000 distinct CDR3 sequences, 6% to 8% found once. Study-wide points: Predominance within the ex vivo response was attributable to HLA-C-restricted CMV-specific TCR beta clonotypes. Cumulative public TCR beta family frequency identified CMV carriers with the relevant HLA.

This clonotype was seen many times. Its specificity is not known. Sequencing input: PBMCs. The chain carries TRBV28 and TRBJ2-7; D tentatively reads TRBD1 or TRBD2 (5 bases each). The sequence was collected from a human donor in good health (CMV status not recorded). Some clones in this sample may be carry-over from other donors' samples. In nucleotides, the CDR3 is TGTGCCAGCAGTTTGAGGGGCTACGAGCAGTACTTC. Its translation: CASSLRGYEQYF.